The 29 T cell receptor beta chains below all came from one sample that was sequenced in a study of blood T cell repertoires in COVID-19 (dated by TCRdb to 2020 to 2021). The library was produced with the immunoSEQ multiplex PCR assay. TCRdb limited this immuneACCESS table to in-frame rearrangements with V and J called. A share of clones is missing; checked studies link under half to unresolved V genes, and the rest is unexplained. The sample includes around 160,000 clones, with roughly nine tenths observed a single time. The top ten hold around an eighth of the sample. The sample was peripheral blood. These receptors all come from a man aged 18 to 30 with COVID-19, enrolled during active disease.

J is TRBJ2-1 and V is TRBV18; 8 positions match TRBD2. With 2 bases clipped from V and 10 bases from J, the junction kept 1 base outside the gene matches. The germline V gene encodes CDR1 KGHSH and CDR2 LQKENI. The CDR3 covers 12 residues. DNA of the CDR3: TGTGCCAGCTCACCAGCTAGCGGGGAGCAGTTCTTC. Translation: CASSPASGEQFF.

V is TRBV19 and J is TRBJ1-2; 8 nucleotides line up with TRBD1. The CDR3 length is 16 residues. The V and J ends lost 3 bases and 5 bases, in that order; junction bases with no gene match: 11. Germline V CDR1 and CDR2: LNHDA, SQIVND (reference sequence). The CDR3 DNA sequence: TGTGCCAGTAGTATCCGACAGGGGCCGGCCCTTTATGGCTACACCTTC. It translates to CASSIRQGPALYGYTF.

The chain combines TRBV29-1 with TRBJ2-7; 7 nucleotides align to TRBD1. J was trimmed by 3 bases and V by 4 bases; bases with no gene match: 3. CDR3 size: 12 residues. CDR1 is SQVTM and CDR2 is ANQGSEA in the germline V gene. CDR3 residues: CSVVRDSYEQYF. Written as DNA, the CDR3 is TGCAGCGTTGTAAGGGACAGCTACGAGCAGTACTTC.

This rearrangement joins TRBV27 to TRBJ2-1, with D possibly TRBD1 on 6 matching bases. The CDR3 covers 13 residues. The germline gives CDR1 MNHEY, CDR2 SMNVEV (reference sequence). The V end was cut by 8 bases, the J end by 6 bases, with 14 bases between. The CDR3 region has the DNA TGTGCCAGCGGGACACTCTGGGGCAATGAGCAGTTCTTC. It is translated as CASGTLWGNEQFF.

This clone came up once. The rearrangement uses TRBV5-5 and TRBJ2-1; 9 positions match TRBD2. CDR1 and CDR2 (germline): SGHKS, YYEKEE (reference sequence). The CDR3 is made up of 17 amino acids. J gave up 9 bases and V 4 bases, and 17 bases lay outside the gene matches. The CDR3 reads CASSRRWGAGGVGEQFF. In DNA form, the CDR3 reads TGTGCCAGCAGCCGCCGCTGGGGTGCGGGAGGGGTTGGTGAGCAGTTCTTC.

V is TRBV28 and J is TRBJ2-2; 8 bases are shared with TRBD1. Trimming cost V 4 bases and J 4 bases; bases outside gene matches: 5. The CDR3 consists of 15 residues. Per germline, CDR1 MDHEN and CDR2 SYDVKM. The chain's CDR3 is CASSWTGRGTGELFF. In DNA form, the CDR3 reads TGTGCCAGCAGTTGGACAGGGCGCGGCACCGGGGAGCTGTTTTTT.

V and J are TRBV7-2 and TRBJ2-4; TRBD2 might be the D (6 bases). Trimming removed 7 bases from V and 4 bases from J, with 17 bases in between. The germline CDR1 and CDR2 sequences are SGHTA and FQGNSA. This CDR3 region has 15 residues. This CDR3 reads CASTNRLSGKNIQYF. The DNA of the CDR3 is TGTGCCAGCACCAACCGCCTCAGCGGGAAAAACATTCAGTACTTC.

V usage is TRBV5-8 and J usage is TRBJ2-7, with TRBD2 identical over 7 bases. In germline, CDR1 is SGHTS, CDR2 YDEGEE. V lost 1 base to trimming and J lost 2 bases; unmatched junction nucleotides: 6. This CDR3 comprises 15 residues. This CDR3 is CASSLMPGRAYEQYF. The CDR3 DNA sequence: TGTGCCAGCAGCTTGATGCCAGGGAGGGCCTACGAGCAGTACTTC.

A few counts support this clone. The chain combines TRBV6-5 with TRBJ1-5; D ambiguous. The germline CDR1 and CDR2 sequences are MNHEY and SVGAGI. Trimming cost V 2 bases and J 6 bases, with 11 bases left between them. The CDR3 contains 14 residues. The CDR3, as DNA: TGTGCCAGCAGTTACAAAGGAGCTGTTCAGCCCCAGCATTTT. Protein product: CASSYKGAVQPQHF.

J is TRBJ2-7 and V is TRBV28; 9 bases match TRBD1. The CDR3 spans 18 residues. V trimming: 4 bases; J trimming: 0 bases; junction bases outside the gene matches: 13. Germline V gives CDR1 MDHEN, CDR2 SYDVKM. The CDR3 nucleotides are TGTGCCAGCAGTTATTACTGGACAGGGGAAAACTTCTCCTACGAGCAGTACTTC. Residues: CASSYYWTGENFSYEQYF.

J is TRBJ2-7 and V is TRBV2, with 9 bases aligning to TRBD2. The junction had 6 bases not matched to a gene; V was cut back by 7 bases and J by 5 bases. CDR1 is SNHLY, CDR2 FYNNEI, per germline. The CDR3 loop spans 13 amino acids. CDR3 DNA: TGTGCCAGCATAAGCGGGAGGTCCCACGAGCAGTACTTC. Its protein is CASISGRSHEQYF.

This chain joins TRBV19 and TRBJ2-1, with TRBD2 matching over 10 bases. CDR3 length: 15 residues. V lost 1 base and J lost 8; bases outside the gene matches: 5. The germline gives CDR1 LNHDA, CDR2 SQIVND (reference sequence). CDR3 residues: CASSIGAGGPYEQFF. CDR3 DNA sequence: TGTGCCAGTAGTATAGGAGCGGGAGGGCCCTATGAGCAGTTCTTC. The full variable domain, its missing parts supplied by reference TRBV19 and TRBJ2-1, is DGGITQSPKYLFRKEGQNVTLSCEQNLNHDAMYWYRQDPGQGLRLIYYSQIVNDFQKGDIAEGYSVSREKKESFPLTVTSAQKNPTAFYLCASSIGAGGPYEQFFGPGTRLTVL.

CDR3 in DNA: TGTGCCATCAGTGAGGCGCGAGCGGGAGTGACAGATACGCAGTATTTT. As protein: CAISEARAGVTDTQYF. This chain connects TRBV10-3 to TRBJ2-3, with 8 bases identical to TRBD2. V shed 2 bases and J 3 bases; nucleotides not matched to a gene: 7. Germline CDR1 ENHRY, CDR2 SYGVKD. This CDR3 spans 16 amino acids.

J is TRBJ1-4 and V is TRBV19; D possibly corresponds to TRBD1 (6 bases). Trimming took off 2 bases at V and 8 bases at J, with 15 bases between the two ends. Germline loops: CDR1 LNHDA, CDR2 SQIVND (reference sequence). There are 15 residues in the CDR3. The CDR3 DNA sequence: TGTGCCAGTAGTATATCGGGACACCCATTCGAAAAACTGTTTTTT. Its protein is CASSISGHPFEKLFF.

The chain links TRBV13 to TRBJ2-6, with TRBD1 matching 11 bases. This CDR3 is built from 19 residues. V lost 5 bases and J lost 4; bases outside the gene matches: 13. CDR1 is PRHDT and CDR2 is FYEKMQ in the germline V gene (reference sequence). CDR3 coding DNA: TGTGCCAGCAGCCTCGGACAGGGGGCCCCGTTAGTCGGGGCCAACGTCCTGACTTTC. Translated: CASSLGQGAPLVGANVLTF.

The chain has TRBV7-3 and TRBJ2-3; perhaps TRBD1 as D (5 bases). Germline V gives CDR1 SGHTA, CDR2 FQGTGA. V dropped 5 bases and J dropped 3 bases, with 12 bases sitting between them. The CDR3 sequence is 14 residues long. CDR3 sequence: CASSQVGATDTQYF. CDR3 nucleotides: TGTGCCAGCAGCCAAGTAGGGGCGACAGATACGCAGTATTTT.

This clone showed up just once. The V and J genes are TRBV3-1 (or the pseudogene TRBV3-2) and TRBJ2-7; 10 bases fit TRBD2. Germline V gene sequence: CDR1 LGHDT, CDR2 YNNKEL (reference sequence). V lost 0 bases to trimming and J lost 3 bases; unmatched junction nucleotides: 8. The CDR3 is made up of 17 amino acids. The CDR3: CASSQDSASGSFYEQYF. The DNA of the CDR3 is TGTGCCAGCAGCCAAGATTCGGCTAGCGGGAGCTTCTACGAGCAGTACTTC.

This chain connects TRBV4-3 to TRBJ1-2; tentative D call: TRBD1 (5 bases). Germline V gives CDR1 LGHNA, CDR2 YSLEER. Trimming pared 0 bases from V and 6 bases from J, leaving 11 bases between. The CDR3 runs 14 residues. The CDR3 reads CASSQDPGGNGYTF. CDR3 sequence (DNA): TGCGCCAGCAGCCAAGATCCGGGGGGTAATGGCTACACCTTC.

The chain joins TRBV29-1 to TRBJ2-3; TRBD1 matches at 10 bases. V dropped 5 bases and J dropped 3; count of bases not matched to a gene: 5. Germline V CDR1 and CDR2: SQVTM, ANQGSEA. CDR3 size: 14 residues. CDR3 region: CSVTGQGRTDTQYF. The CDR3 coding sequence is TGCAGCGTTACGGGACAGGGGAGGACAGATACGCAGTATTTT.

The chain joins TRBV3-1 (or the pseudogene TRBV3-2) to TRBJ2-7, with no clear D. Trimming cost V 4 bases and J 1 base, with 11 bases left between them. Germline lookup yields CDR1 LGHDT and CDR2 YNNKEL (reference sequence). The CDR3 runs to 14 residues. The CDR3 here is CASSPGSRSYEQYF. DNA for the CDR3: TGTGCCAGCAGCCCCGGGTCCCGGTCCTACGAGCAGTACTTC.

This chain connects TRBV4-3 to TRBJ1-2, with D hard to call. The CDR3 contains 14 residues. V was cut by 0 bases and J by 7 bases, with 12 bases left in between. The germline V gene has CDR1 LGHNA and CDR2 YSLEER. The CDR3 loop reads CASSQEGGRGGYTF. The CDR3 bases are TGCGCCAGCAGCCAAGAGGGAGGGCGCGGTGGCTACACCTTC.

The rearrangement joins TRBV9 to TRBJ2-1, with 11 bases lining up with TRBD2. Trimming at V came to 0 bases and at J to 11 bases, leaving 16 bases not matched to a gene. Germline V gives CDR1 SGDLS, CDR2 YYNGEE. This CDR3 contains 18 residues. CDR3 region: CASSVATVLLAGEGKQFF. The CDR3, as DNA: TGTGCCAGCAGCGTAGCTACGGTATTACTAGCGGGAGAGGGAAAGCAGTTCTTC.

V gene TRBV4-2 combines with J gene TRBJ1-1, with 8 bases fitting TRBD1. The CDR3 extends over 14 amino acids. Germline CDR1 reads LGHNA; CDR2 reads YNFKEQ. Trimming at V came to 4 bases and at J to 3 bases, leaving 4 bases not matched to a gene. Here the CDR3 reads CASSLIQGDTEAFF. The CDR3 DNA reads TGTGCCAGCAGCCTAATACAGGGGGACACTGAAGCTTTCTTT.

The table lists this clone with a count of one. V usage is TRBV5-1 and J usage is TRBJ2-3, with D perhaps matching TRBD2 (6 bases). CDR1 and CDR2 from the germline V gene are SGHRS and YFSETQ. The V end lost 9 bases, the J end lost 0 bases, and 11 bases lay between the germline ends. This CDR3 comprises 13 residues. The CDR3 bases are TGCGCCAATCGGGACTCTAGCACAGATACGCAGTATTTT. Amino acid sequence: CANRDSSTDTQYF.

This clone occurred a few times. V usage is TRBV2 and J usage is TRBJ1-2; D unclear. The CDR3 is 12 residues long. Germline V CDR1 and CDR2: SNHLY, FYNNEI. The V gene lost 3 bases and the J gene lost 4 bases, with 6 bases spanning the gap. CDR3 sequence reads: CASSEGSYGYTF. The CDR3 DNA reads TGTGCCAGCAGTGAGGGCAGCTATGGCTACACCTTC. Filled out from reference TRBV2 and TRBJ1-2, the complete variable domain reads EPEVTQTPSHQVTQMGQEVILRCVPISNHLYFYWYRQILGQKVEFLVSFYNNEISEKSEIFDDQFSVERPDGSNFTLKIRSTKLEDSAMYFCASSEGSYGYTFGSGTRLTVV.

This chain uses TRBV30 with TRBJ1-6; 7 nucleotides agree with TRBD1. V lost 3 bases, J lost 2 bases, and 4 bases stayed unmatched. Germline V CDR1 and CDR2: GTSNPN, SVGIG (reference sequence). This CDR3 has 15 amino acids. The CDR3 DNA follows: TGTGCCTGGAGGGACAGGAGTCCCTATAATTCACCCCTCCACTTT. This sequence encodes CAWRDRSPYNSPLHF.

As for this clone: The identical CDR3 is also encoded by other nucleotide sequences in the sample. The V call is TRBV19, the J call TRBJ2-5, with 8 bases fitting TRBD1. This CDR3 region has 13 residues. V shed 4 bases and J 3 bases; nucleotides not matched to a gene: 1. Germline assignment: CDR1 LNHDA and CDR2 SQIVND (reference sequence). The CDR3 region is CASSTDREETQYF. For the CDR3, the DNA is TGTGCCAGTAGTACGGACAGGGAAGAGACCCAGTACTTC.

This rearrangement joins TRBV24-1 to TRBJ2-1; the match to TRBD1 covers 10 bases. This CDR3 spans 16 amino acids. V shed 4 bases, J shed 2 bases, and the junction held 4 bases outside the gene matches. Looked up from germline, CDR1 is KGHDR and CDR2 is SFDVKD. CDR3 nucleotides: TGTGCCACCAGTGACCCGGGACAGGGGACCTACAATGAGCAGTTCTTC. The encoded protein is CATSDPGQGTYNEQFF.

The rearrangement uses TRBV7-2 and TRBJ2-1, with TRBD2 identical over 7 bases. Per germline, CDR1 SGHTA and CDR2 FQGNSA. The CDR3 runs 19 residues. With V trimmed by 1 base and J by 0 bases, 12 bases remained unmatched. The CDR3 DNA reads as TGTGCCAGCAGCTTAGGGCCGCTACTGCTAGCGGTCTCCTACAATGAGCAGTTCTTC. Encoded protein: CASSLGPLLLAVSYNEQFF.